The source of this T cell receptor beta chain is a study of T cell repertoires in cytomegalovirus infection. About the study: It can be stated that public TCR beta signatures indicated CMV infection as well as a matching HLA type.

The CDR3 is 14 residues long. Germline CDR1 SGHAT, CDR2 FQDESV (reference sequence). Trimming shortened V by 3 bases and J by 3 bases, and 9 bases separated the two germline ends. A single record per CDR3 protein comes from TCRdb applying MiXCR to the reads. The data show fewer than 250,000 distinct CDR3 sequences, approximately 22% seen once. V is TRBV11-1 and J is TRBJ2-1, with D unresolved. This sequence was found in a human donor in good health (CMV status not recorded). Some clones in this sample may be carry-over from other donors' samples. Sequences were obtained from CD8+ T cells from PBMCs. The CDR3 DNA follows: TGTGCCAGCAGCTTGGAGCCCGGCTACAATGAGCAGTTCTTC. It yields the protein CASSLEPGYNEQFF.